These 24 T cell receptor beta chains were all obtained from the same sample, sequenced in a study of control samples from healthy donors and cancer patients (dated by TCRdb to about 2020). The library was obtained by the immunoSEQ multiplex PCR assay. What TCRdb holds here is the immuneACCESS table cut down to in-frame rearrangements. Part of the clones is not present; checked against another copy, under half of the missing clones reflect an unresolved V gene, and the others are unexplained. This sample holds about 55,000 clones; approximately 96% were observed only once. The top ten hold 1.5% to 2% of the sample. Input material: blood. The receptor source for this set is a woman aged 30 to 39 in good health.

The V gene is TRBV28, the J gene TRBJ1-2; 7 bases map to TRBD1. CDR1 is MDHEN and CDR2 is SYDVKM in the germline V gene. Trimming removed 6 bases from V and 8 bases from J; junction bases left unmatched: 15. This CDR3 comprises 15 residues. CDR3 protein: CASRTLLGGASGYTF. The CDR3 DNA sequence: TGTGCCAGCAGAACCCTACTAGGGGGCGCGTCAGGCTACACCTTC.

The chain combines TRBV6-5 with TRBJ2-4; D unresolved. Germline CDR1 reads MNHEY; CDR2 reads SVGAGI. The CDR3 sequence is 15 residues long. V was pared by 6 bases and J by 2 bases, with 14 bases between. The CDR3 DNA is TGTGCCAGCAGAAGACCGGACGGCTCCAAAAACATTCAGTACTTC. This translates into CASRRPDGSKNIQYF.

The chain combines TRBV6-1 with TRBJ2-2, with 11 bases aligning to TRBD2. V was pared by 4 bases and J by 4 bases, with 11 bases of the junction left unmatched. Germline V gives CDR1 MNHNS, CDR2 SASEGT. This CDR3 is 18 amino acids long. The CDR3 sequence: CASSAYTFGLAGTGELFF. CDR3 bases: TGTGCCAGCAGTGCATACACTTTTGGACTAGCGGGCACCGGGGAGCTGTTTTTT.

The chain employs TRBV7-3 and TRBJ2-7; TRBD2 might be the D (6 bases). V gave up 2 bases and J gave up 1 base, with 12 bases separating them. This CDR3 contains 15 residues. Germline V gene lookup returns CDR1 SGHTA and CDR2 FQGTGA. CDR3 sequence: CASSLGAGPSYEQYF. DNA for the CDR3: TGTGCCAGCAGCTTAGGAGCGGGTCCTTCCTACGAGCAGTACTTC. Based on the CDR3 plus reference TRBV7-3 and TRBJ2-7, the full variable domain is GAGVSQTPSNKVTEKGKYVELRCDPISGHTALYWYRQSLGQGPEFLIYFQGTGAADDSGLPNDRFFAVRPEGSVSTLKIQRTERGDSAVYLCASSLGAGPSYEQYFGPGTRLTVT.

The rearrangement joins TRBV6-9 to TRBJ2-7, with 7 bases identical to TRBD1. Germline V gives CDR1 MNHGY, CDR2 SVAAGI. Trimming cost V 5 bases and J 7 bases; bases outside gene matches: 26. CDR3 size: 19 residues. CDR3 amino acids: CASSLDPRTGASQKVEQYF. CDR3 nucleotide sequence: TGTGCCAGCAGTCTCGACCCCCGGACAGGAGCATCTCAGAAAGTTGAGCAGTACTTC.

This chain joins TRBV9 and TRBJ2-3, with 12 bases lining up with TRBD2. In germline, CDR1 is SGDLS, CDR2 YYNGEE. V lost 3 bases and J lost 6; bases outside the gene matches: 8. The CDR3 is 16 residues long. CDR3 sequence reads: CASSARLAGVLDTQYF. The CDR3 DNA follows: TGTGCCAGCAGCGCCCGACTAGCGGGAGTTCTGGATACGCAGTATTTT.

V and J are TRBV19 and TRBJ2-7; no firm D call. V was trimmed by 7 bases and J by 2 bases, leaving 9 bases between them. The V gene's germline CDR1 is LNHDA and CDR2 SQIVND (reference sequence). The CDR3 contains 12 residues. Here the CDR3 DNA reads TGTGCCAGTATAGGACCCGCCTACGAGCAGTACTTC. Its protein is CASIGPAYEQYF.

V usage is TRBV9 and J usage is TRBJ2-1; TRBD2 aligns across 12 bases. This CDR3 has 15 residues. Germline CDR1 and CDR2: SGDLS and YYNGEE. V lost 3 bases, J lost 10 bases, and 8 bases stayed unmatched. This CDR3 is CASSDRTSGIGEQFF. DNA of the CDR3: TGTGCCAGCAGCGACCGGACTAGCGGGATCGGGGAGCAGTTCTTC.

This clone was recorded once. The CDR3 region is CASTRLAGDTDTQYF. The CDR3 DNA reads TGTGCCAGCACCCGACTAGCGGGAGACACAGATACGCAGTATTTT. The chain recombines TRBV7-2 with TRBJ2-3, with 12 bases fitting TRBD2. This CDR3 has 15 residues. Germline V gene lookup returns CDR1 SGHTA and CDR2 FQGNSA. V lost 7 bases, J lost 2 bases, and 4 bases stayed unmatched.

The rearrangement uses TRBV2 and TRBJ2-7; weak D call: TRBD2 (6 bases). From germline, CDR1 is SNHLY and CDR2 FYNNEI. The CDR3 extends over 17 amino acids. Trimming cost V 5 bases and J 1 base, with 21 bases left between them. CDR3 loop: CASSPSSRDWASYEQYF. The DNA of the CDR3 is TGTGCCAGCAGTCCATCCTCCCGGGACTGGGCTTCCTACGAGCAGTACTTC.

This clone was seen once. In nucleotides, the CDR3 is TGTGCCAGCTCACCACCGGGGGCAAGTGGGACCGGGGAGCTGTTTTTT. Translation gives CASSPPGASGTGELFF. The chain recombines TRBV18 with TRBJ2-2; D possibly corresponds to TRBD1 (6 bases). Trimming shortened V by 0 bases and J by 5 bases, and 13 bases separated the two germline ends. CDR1 and CDR2 (germline): KGHSH, LQKENI. CDR3 size: 16 residues.

This clone has more than one count but fewer than ten. The rearrangement uses TRBV5-5 and TRBJ1-5, with D perhaps TRBD1 (6 bases). This CDR3 has 13 amino acids. CDR1 and CDR2 from the germline V gene are SGHKS and YYEKEE (reference sequence). Deletions cut 2 bases from V and 5 bases from J, with 8 bases between. CDR3 sequence reads: CASSLQGDQPQHF. CDR3 in DNA: TGTGCCAGCAGCTTACAGGGCGATCAGCCCCAGCATTTT.

The V call is TRBV27, the J call TRBJ2-1, with unresolved D. Deletions cut 0 bases from V and 6 bases from J, with 6 bases between. The CDR3 spans 13 residues. Per the germline V gene, CDR1 is MNHEY and CDR2 is SMNVEV (reference sequence). CDR3 sequence: CASSLSFLNEQFF. The CDR3 DNA reads as TGTGCCAGCAGTTTATCTTTTCTCAATGAGCAGTTCTTC.

The chain recombines TRBV6-1 with TRBJ2-7, with D possibly being TRBD1 (6 bases). V was cut by 1 base and J by 2 bases, with 9 bases left in between. Germline CDR1 reads MNHNS; CDR2 reads SASEGT. This CDR3 is 14 amino acids long. CDR3 DNA sequence: TGTGCCAGCAGTGAAGGGGGGCCTGCCTACGAGCAGTACTTC. This gives the protein CASSEGGPAYEQYF.

The rearrangement uses TRBV2 and TRBJ2-7; TRBD2 aligns across 13 bases. This CDR3 region has 15 residues. The V segment lost 8 bases and the J segment 6 bases; nucleotides outside the gene matches: 10. Germline V gene data show CDR1 as SNHLY and CDR2 as FYNNEI. The CDR3 protein is CASLGWTSGRSEQYF. The CDR3 DNA sequence: TGTGCCAGCCTCGGATGGACTAGCGGGAGATCCGAGCAGTACTTC.

V usage is TRBV28 and J usage is TRBJ1-2; TRBD1 is a possible D gene (6 bases). Trimming cost V 6 bases and J 2 bases, with 10 bases left between them. The CDR3 extends over 13 amino acids. CDR1 and CDR2 from the germline V gene are MDHEN and SYDVKM. CDR3 in DNA: TGTGCCAGCAGATTCGGGACAAACTATGGCTACACCTTC. The encoded protein is CASRFGTNYGYTF.

This clone came up once. This chain's CDR3 is CASSLAGGGDTQYF. CDR3 in DNA: TGTGCCAGTAGCCTCGCAGGGGGAGGAGATACGCAGTATTTT. The chain recombines TRBV19 with TRBJ2-3; TRBD1 might be the D (7 bases). Germline V gives CDR1 LNHDA, CDR2 SQIVND (reference sequence). The V and J ends lost 6 bases and 5 bases respectively, with 15 bases between them. The CDR3 is made up of 14 amino acids.

The genes are TRBV9 and TRBJ2-5; 8 nucleotides align to TRBD2. CDR3 length equals 16 residues. Germline trimming cut 2 bases from V and 1 base from J; bases unmatched to any gene: 7. Germline V gives CDR1 SGDLS, CDR2 YYNGEE. In nucleotides, the CDR3 is TGTGCCAGCAGCGTGTTCGATAGCGGGACCCAAGAGACCCAGTACTTC. This sequence encodes CASSVFDSGTQETQYF.

Here the CDR3 reads CASSLTRRASGRASSYNEQFF. CDR3 DNA sequence: TGTGCCAGCAGTCTTACACGACGGGCTAGCGGGAGGGCTAGCTCCTACAATGAGCAGTTCTTC. V and J are TRBV28 and TRBJ2-1, with 12 bases matching TRBD2. Looked up from germline, CDR1 is MDHEN and CDR2 is SYDVKM. This CDR3 comprises 21 residues. The V gene end was trimmed by 5 bases and the J gene end by 0 bases; junction bases not matched to a gene: 17.

The rearrangement uses TRBV7-6 and TRBJ2-1; maybe TRBD2 (6 bases). The CDR3 extends over 14 amino acids. CDR1 is SGHVS and CDR2 is FNYEAQ in the germline V gene. V lost 1 base, J lost 7 bases, and 11 bases lay in between. In nucleotides, the CDR3 is TGTGCCAGCAGCTTAGTGGGGACTGGTAATGAGCAGTTCTTC. As protein: CASSLVGTGNEQFF.

V is TRBV4-1 and J is TRBJ1-1; D ambiguous. Germline loops: CDR1 MGHRA, CDR2 YSYEKL. The CDR3 consists of 14 residues. The V end lost 1 base, the J end lost 2 bases, and 8 bases lay between the germline ends. This chain's CDR3 is CASSQVALNTEAFF. CDR3 in DNA: TGCGCCAGCAGCCAAGTCGCACTCAACACTGAAGCTTTCTTT.

V usage is TRBV11-1 and J usage is TRBJ1-1; D gene ambiguous. From germline, CDR1 is SGHAT and CDR2 FQDESV (reference sequence). This CDR3 has 14 amino acids. Trimming removed 5 bases from V and 1 base from J, with 11 bases in between. The CDR3 reads CASSHGRGNTEAFF. CDR3 nucleotides: TGTGCCAGCAGCCACGGACGGGGGAACACTGAAGCTTTCTTT.

This sequence joins TRBV12-3 or TRBV12-4 and TRBJ2-5, with D uncertain. The length of the CDR3 is 13 residues. Trimming removed 2 bases at V and 2 bases at J, with 6 bases between. CDR3 coding DNA: TGTGCCAGCAGTTTAAGGCCTCAAGAGACCCAGTACTTC. Translated: CASSLRPQETQYF.

This sequence joins TRBV5-5 and TRBJ2-1; 7 positions match TRBD1. This CDR3 region has 16 residues. After removal of 2 bases from V and 12 bases from J, the junction contained 17 bases not matched to a gene. The germline V gene encodes CDR1 SGHKS and CDR2 YYEKEE (reference sequence). CDR3 DNA: TGTGCCAGCAGCTTATCGACAGGGCGATCTCCGTTAGGGCAGTTCTTC. Protein product: CASSLSTGRSPLGQFF.